The 15 T cell receptor beta chains listed next were all sequenced from one sample in a study of blood T cell repertoires in COVID-19. Generated by immunoSEQ multiplex PCR, the TCRdb table keeps only in-frame clones and is missing some. The table includes about 240,000 clones, 86% detected once. The specimen was PBMCs or T cells enriched from blood (not recorded which). All receptors come from a middle-aged woman with acute COVID-19.

The chain joins TRBV2 to TRBJ2-2, with D hard to call. This CDR3 contains 14 residues. Per germline, CDR1 SNHLY and CDR2 FYNNEI. Trimming shortened V by 6 bases and J by 1 base, and 9 bases separated the two germline ends. The CDR3 nucleotides read TGTGCCAGCAGCGGTACTCTGAACACCGGGGAGCTGTTTTTT. This translates into CASSGTLNTGELFF.

The chain employs TRBV18 and TRBJ1-4, with 8 bases matching TRBD1. This CDR3 spans 15 amino acids. V gave up 3 bases and J gave up 8 bases; unmatched junction bases: 8. Germline CDR1 and CDR2: KGHSH and LQKENI. CDR3 amino acids: CASSPVRGLKEKLFF. The CDR3 DNA reads TGTGCCAGCTCACCCGTCAGGGGGCTTAAAGAAAAACTGTTTTTT.

J is TRBJ1-2 and V is TRBV25-1; D is perhaps TRBD1 (5 bases). The CDR3 length is 12 residues. Germline assignment: CDR1 MGHDK and CDR2 SYGVNS. Trimming stripped 2 bases from V and 8 bases from J, with 9 bases between. The CDR3 protein is CASSEGGSGYTF. As DNA, the CDR3 is TGTGCCAGCAGTGAAGGGGGGTCAGGCTACACCTTC.

V is TRBV25-1 and J is TRBJ2-3, with 14 bases fitting TRBD2. Looked up from germline, CDR1 is MGHDK and CDR2 is SYGVNS. This CDR3 region has 16 residues. The V gene end was trimmed by 4 bases and the J gene end by 7 bases; junction bases not matched to a gene: 7. The CDR3 nucleotides are TGTGCCAGCAGTGGGTTGACTAGCGGGAGGGAAAATACGCAGTATTTT. This sequence encodes CASSGLTSGRENTQYF.

J is TRBJ2-2 and V is TRBV5-6; D perhaps matches TRBD2 (5 bases). The V gene's germline CDR1 is SGHDT and CDR2 YYEEEE. This CDR3 region has 13 residues. CDR3 DNA: TGTGTTTGCCCCGGGGAGTGTTCCGGGGAGCTGTTTTTT. Its protein is CVCPGECSGELFF.

The V and J genes are TRBV9 and TRBJ2-1; D may be TRBD2 (6 bases). The CDR3 consists of 15 residues. V lost 2 bases to trimming and J lost 0 bases, with 9 bases between them. Germline loops: CDR1 SGDLS, CDR2 YYNGEE. The DNA of the CDR3 is TGTGCCAGCAGCGTTAGCGGAACCTCCTACAATGAGCAGTTCTTC. It specifies CASSVSGTSYNEQFF.

The CDR3 sequence: CASTSQGPSPLHF. In nucleotides, the CDR3 is TGTGCCAGCACCTCACAGGGACCTTCACCCCTCCACTTT. The chain links TRBV2 to TRBJ1-6; the D gene is possibly TRBD1 (6 bases). CDR3 length equals 13 residues. Germline-derived CDR1 and CDR2 are SNHLY and FYNNEI. V gave up 7 bases and J gave up 9 bases, with 13 bases separating them.

The V gene is TRBV6-6, the J gene TRBJ2-1, with 7 bases lining up with TRBD2. The CDR3 has 13 amino acids. Per germline, CDR1 MNHNY and CDR2 SVGAGI (reference sequence). V gave up 10 bases and J gave up 2 bases; unmatched junction bases: 5. Here the CDR3 DNA reads TGTGCCACCGGGGAGGGAGCCTACAATGAGCAGTTCTTC. Protein product: CATGEGAYNEQFF.

Here the CDR3 DNA reads TGTGCCAGCAGCTTAGGCTCACTACCCCAAGAGACCCAGTACTTC. Translating gives CASSLGSLPQETQYF. The chain uses TRBV11-3 and TRBJ2-5; the D is unclear. Looked up from germline, CDR1 is SGHNT and CDR2 is YENEEA. V lost 1 base to trimming and J lost 1 base, with 10 bases between them. The CDR3 runs to 15 residues.

The gene calls are TRBV7-9 and TRBJ2-1; the match to TRBD1 covers 8 bases. This CDR3 has 13 residues. The trim removed 5 bases at V and 10 bases at J, leaving 7 bases unmatched. CDR1 is SEHNR, CDR2 FQNEAQ, per germline (reference sequence). The CDR3 loop is CASSTIDRGEQFF. For the CDR3, the DNA is TGTGCCAGCAGCACAATCGACAGGGGAGAGCAGTTCTTC.

In nucleotides, the CDR3 is TGTGCCAGCAGCTTTGTTAGCGTAGCGAACACCGGGGAGCTGTTTTTT. Encoded protein: CASSFVSVANTGELFF. V and J are TRBV11-2 and TRBJ2-2, with D possibly TRBD2 on 5 matching bases. Germline CDR1 is SGHAT and CDR2 is FQNNGV. Trimming took 3 bases from V and 0 from J, leaving 11 bases between them. The CDR3 extends over 16 amino acids. Complete variable domain (other parts from reference TRBV11-2 and TRBJ2-2): EAGVAQSPRYKIIEKRQSVAFWCNPISGHATLYWYQQILGQGPKLLIQFQNNGVVDDSQLPKDRFSAERLKGVDSTLKIQPAKLEDSAVYLCASSFVSVANTGELFFGEGSRLTVL.

The CDR3 protein is CASSLKRPGPGEQFF. CDR3 nucleotides: TGTGCCAGTAGCCTCAAGCGACCCGGCCCGGGTGAGCAGTTCTTC. This chain links TRBV19 with TRBJ2-1; D uncertain. This CDR3 contains 15 residues. Looked up from germline, CDR1 is LNHDA and CDR2 is SQIVND (reference sequence). V shed 6 bases and J shed 9 bases, with 21 bases lying between them.

The rearrangement uses TRBV11-2 and TRBJ2-7; 9 positions agree with TRBD2. The V and J ends lost 0 bases and 2 bases, in that order; junction bases with no gene match: 5. Germline V gene lookup returns CDR1 SGHAT and CDR2 FQNNGV. The CDR3 is made up of 16 amino acids. CDR3 residues: CASSLDLASGAYEQYF. CDR3 nucleotides: TGTGCCAGCAGCTTAGACTTAGCTAGCGGGGCCTACGAGCAGTACTTC.

The rearrangement links TRBV30 to TRBJ1-6; D is perhaps TRBD1 (6 bases). Germline loops: CDR1 GTSNPN, CDR2 SVGIG (reference sequence). The CDR3 is 13 amino acids. V dropped 3 bases and J dropped 4 bases, with 7 bases sitting between them. CDR3 bases: TGTGCCTGGAGGGGACATTATAATTCACCCCTCCACTTT. It encodes CAWRGHYNSPLHF.

The chain uses TRBV9 and TRBJ2-7, with 11 bases identical to TRBD2. V shed 3 bases and J 4 bases; nucleotides not matched to a gene: 3. CDR1 is SGDLS, CDR2 YYNGEE, per germline. The CDR3 spans 14 residues. The CDR3 reads CASSGGTSGYEQYF. The CDR3 DNA follows: TGTGCCAGCAGCGGCGGGACTAGCGGTTACGAGCAGTACTTC.